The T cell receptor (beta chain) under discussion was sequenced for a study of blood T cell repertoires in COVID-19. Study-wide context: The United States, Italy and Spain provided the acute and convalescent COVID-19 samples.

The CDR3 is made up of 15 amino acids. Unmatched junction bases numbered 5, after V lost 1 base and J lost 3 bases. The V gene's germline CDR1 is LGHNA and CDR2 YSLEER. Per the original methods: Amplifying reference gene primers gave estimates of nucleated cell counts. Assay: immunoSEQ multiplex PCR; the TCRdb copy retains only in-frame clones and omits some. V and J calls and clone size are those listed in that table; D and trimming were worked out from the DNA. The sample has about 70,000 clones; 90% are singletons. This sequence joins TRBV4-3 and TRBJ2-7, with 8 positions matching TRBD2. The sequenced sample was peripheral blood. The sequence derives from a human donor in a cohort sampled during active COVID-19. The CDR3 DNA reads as TGCGCCAGCAGCCAAGTCCGGGGGGGTAACTACGAGCAGTACTTC. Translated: CASSQVRGGNYEQYF.